Listed here are 12 T cell receptor beta chains from one sample, sequenced in a study of PD-1 blockade in classical Hodgkin lymphoma. TCRdb's copy holds only in-frame clones and misses some; the assay was immunoSEQ multiplex PCR. The data contain roughly 150,000 clones, 78% of them singletons. Each patient relapsed following autologous stem cell transplantation, and prior brentuximab vedotin exposure differed. The sequences come from peripheral blood mononuclear cells (PBMCs), collected before the second cycle of nivolumab. The receptors were gathered from a human donor with classical Hodgkin lymphoma.

CDR3 nucleotides: TGTGCCATCAGTGACTTACAGGGTTTGGAGCAGTACTTC. This gives the protein CAISDLQGLEQYF. J is TRBJ2-7 and V is TRBV10-3; tentative D call: TRBD1 (6 bases). V dropped 3 bases and J dropped 7 bases, with 13 bases sitting between them. Germline V gives CDR1 ENHRY, CDR2 SYGVKD. The CDR3 length is 13 residues.

This clone has a single count. This rearrangement joins TRBV7-3 to TRBJ1-1; D ambiguous. The V end was cut by 5 bases, the J end by 0 bases, with 10 bases between. CDR1 is SGHTA and CDR2 is FQGTGA in the germline V gene. This CDR3 contains 14 residues. CDR3 in amino acids: CASSPGPLNTEAFF. The CDR3 DNA reads TGTGCCAGCAGCCCGGGTCCCCTGAACACTGAAGCTTTCTTT. The variable domain in full, completed from reference TRBV7-3 and TRBJ1-1, reads GAGVSQTPSNKVTEKGKYVELRCDPISGHTALYWYRQSLGQGPEFLIYFQGTGAADDSGLPNDRFFAVRPEGSVSTLKIQRTERGDSAVYLCASSPGPLNTEAFFGQGTRLTVV.

V is TRBV4-2 and J is TRBJ2-7, with 8 bases fitting TRBD2. Germline V gene lookup returns CDR1 LGHNA and CDR2 YNFKEQ. J gave up 2 bases and V 4 bases, and 19 bases lay outside the gene matches. The CDR3 is 19 residues long. The CDR3 region is CASSLPEVILADAPYEQYF. CDR3 in DNA: TGTGCCAGCAGCCTACCCGAGGTCATACTAGCGGATGCCCCCTACGAGCAGTACTTC.

The rearrangement joins TRBV6-6 to TRBJ2-7, with TRBD2 as a possible D gene (5 bases). The CDR3 totals 14 residues. The germline V gene has CDR1 MNHNY and CDR2 SVGAGI (reference sequence). With 0 bases removed from V and 2 bases from J, the gap between germline ends came to 8 bases. In DNA, the CDR3 is TGTGCCAGCAGTTACTCGCAAGCGGCCTACGAGCAGTACTTC. Its translation is CASSYSQAAYEQYF.

This rearrangement joins TRBV10-3 to TRBJ2-7; maybe TRBD2 (6 bases). V lost 2 bases and J lost 9, with 20 bases in between. The CDR3 sequence is 15 residues long. The V gene's germline CDR1 is ENHRY and CDR2 SYGVKD. The CDR3 region has the DNA TGTGCCATCAGTGAGACCGGGAGTGGAGGGAGCGGGCAGTACTTC. The encoded protein is CAISETGSGGSGQYF.

The chain employs TRBV5-1 and TRBJ1-4; TRBD1 might be the D (6 bases). The germline V gene has CDR1 SGHRS and CDR2 YFSETQ. The CDR3 totals 15 residues. V lost 5 bases to trimming and J lost 3 bases, with 14 bases between them. CDR3 amino acids: CASSGTGQPNEKLFF. In DNA, the CDR3 is TGCGCCAGCAGTGGAACCGGACAGCCTAATGAAAAACTGTTTTTT.

The rearrangement joins TRBV12-5 to TRBJ2-5, with D tentatively TRBD1 (6 bases). Germline V gives CDR1 LGHNT, CDR2 FRNRAP. The CDR3 extends over 17 amino acids. Trimming pared 6 bases from V and 5 bases from J, leaving 25 bases between. CDR3 sequence reads: CASGPFPRGLSRETQYF. The CDR3 DNA reads TGTGCTAGTGGCCCGTTTCCCAGGGGCCTTTCCCGGGAGACCCAGTACTTC.

The rearrangement links TRBV5-1 to TRBJ2-5; the match to TRBD1 covers 7 bases. CDR3 size: 15 residues. The V gene end was trimmed by 0 bases and the J gene end by 4 bases; junction bases not matched to a gene: 6. Germline V lookup: CDR1 SGHRS, CDR2 YFSETQ. This chain's CDR3 is CASSLGDSNRETQYF. The CDR3 DNA reads TGCGCCAGCAGCTTGGGGGACAGTAACAGAGAGACCCAGTACTTC. Drawing the rest from reference TRBV5-1 and TRBJ2-5, the complete variable domain is KAGVTQTPRYLIKTRGQQVTLSCSPISGHRSVSWYQQTPGQGLQFLFEYFSETQRNKGNFPGRFSGRQFSNSRSEMNVSTLELGDSALYLCASSLGDSNRETQYFGPGTRLLVL.

The chain carries TRBV5-1 and TRBJ2-1; the match to TRBD1 covers 7 bases. Per the germline V gene, CDR1 is SGHRS and CDR2 is YFSETQ. The CDR3 has 14 residues. The V segment lost 2 bases and the J segment 3 bases; nucleotides outside the gene matches: 2. CDR3 sequence (DNA): TGCGCCAGCAGCTTCGGACAGGTCTACAATGAGCAGTTCTTC. Translated: CASSFGQVYNEQFF. Drawing the rest from reference TRBV5-1 and TRBJ2-1, the complete variable domain is KAGVTQTPRYLIKTRGQQVTLSCSPISGHRSVSWYQQTPGQGLQFLFEYFSETQRNKGNFPGRFSGRQFSNSRSEMNVSTLELGDSALYLCASSFGQVYNEQFFGPGTRLTVL.

This chain joins TRBV6-6 and TRBJ1-1; 8 bases match TRBD1. Per germline, CDR1 MNHNY and CDR2 SVGAGI (reference sequence). Trimming cost V 0 bases and J 6 bases; bases outside gene matches: 6. The CDR3 totals 15 residues. DNA of the CDR3: TGTGCCAGCAGTTACTCGACAGGGGTTATGTCTGAAGCTTTCTTT. Protein product: CASSYSTGVMSEAFF.

This clone came up many times. The chain combines TRBV28 with TRBJ2-3; unclear D gene. The V gene lost 7 bases and the J gene lost 1 base, with 6 bases spanning the gap. CDR1 and CDR2 (germline): MDHEN, SYDVKM. This CDR3 is built from 12 residues. Here the CDR3 DNA reads TGTGCCAGCATAGGAGGCACAGATACGCAGTATTTT. Its translation is CASIGGTDTQYF. Full variable domain (remainder filled in from reference TRBV28 and TRBJ2-3): DVKVTQSSRYLVKRTGEKVFLECVQDMDHENMFWYRQDPGLGLRLIYFSYDVKMKEKGDIPEGYSVSREKKERFSLILESASTNQTSMYLCASIGGTDTQYFGPGTRLTVL.

This rearrangement joins TRBV6-6 to TRBJ2-3; the match to TRBD2 covers 8 bases. Germline lookup yields CDR1 MNHNY and CDR2 SVGAGI (reference sequence). The CDR3 covers 16 residues. The V gene end was trimmed by 0 bases and the J gene end by 4 bases; junction bases not matched to a gene: 6. CDR3 sequence: CASSYSGSGSSDTQYF. CDR3 DNA: TGTGCCAGCAGTTACTCGGGGAGCGGGAGCTCAGATACGCAGTATTTT.